This T cell receptor (beta chain) was obtained from a study of blood T cells in healthy people across ages. CDR3 length: 17 amino acids. Trimming left V 1 base short and J 5 bases short, with 15 bases between. Germline-derived CDR1 and CDR2 are MGHDK and SYGVNS. A J-beta primer mix and a sample-barcoded 5' primer were used in a second PCR of roughly 7 to 12 cycles. TCRdb independently ran MiXCR on the 5' RACE reads; one entry per CDR3 protein. The table lists approximately 810,000 distinct CDR3 sequences, roughly 26% of them singletons. Study-wide results and limits: Getting older went along with TCR beta diversity per million T cells dropping roughly linearly.

As for this clonotype: What it recognizes is unknown. The final CDR3 position lacks the conserved phenylalanine or tryptophan, pointing to a likely read error.

This clonotype was sampled from a woman aged 80 or older in good health. Sample: blood. The chain joins TRBV25-1 to TRBJ1-6; D is ambiguous. The CDR3 DNA sequence: TGTGCCAGCAGTGAATCTCGGATGCTTGAGGATAATTCACCCCTCCACGTT. Amino acids: CASSESRMLEDNSPLHV.